Listed below are T cell receptor beta chains from one sample, sequenced in a study of shared clonotypes between healthy human individuals. The protocol was immunoSEQ multiplex PCR, while the TCRdb copy is restricted to in-frame clones and leaves out a portion. The table has over 2 million clones, 90% to 95% seen once. The material sequenced was naive CD4+ T cells sorted from blood. Receptors were obtained from a man aged 18 to 29 in good health. The CDR3 runs from the conserved cysteine through the conserved F or W. A D gene is named only where the DNA matches it firmly. For some rows the clone size is stated as once, few or many, or as a class when expanded; others skip it.

J	V	D	size	DNA	CDR3
TRBJ2-7	TRBV6-5	-	-	TGTGCCAGCAGTCGCCACGTCGGAGGCGGGTACGAGCAGTACTTC	CASSRHVGGGYEQYF
TRBJ1-5	TRBV28	-	-	TGTGCCGTCTTAAGGCGGGCTAGCAATCAGCCCCAGCATTTT	CAVLRRASNQPQHF
TRBJ1-2	TRBV2	TRBD1	-	TGTGCCAGTGGAGGCAGGGGGCGAGCTAACTATGGCTACACCTTC	CASGGRGRANYGYTF
TRBJ2-4	TRBV21-1	-	few	TGTGCCAGCAGCAGGGCCGTAGCCAAAAACATTCAGTACTTC	CASSRAVAKNIQYF
TRBJ1-6	TRBV5-1	TRBD1	-	TGCGCCAGCAGCTTTGGACAGGACGATAATTCACCCCTCCACTTT	CASSFGQDDNSPLHF
TRBJ2-4	TRBV6-1	-	-	TGTGCCAGCAGTACAGTAGGAAGCATTCAGTACTTC	CASSTVGSIQYF
TRBJ2-5	TRBV6-5	TRBD2	-	TGTGCCAGCAGTTACCTAGCGGGAGGGCCCGGGGAGACCCAGTACTTC	CASSYLAGGPGETQYF
TRBJ1-5	TRBV6-1	-	-	TGTGCCAGCAGTGAAGCAGCGTCCGGTAGCAATCAGCCCCAGCATTTT	CASSEAASGSNQPQHF
TRBJ2-3	TRBV18	TRBD2	-	TGTGCCAGCTCACCAATAGGATTGACTAGCGGGAGCACAGATACGCAGTATTTT	CASSPIGLTSGSTDTQYF
TRBJ2-2	TRBV5-1	TRBD2	-	TGCGCCAGCAGCCTGGCTCGACTAGCGGGCACCGGGGAGCTGTTTTTT	CASSLARLAGTGELFF
TRBJ2-7	TRBV6-6	-	-	TGTGCCAGCAGTCCCACGAGGGACGGAACCTACGAGCAGTACTTC	CASSPTRDGTYEQYF
TRBJ1-1	TRBV5-1	-	-	TGCGCCAGCAGCTCCACCAGGGGTATCGCTGAAGCTTTCTTT	CASSSTRGIAEAFF
TRBJ2-3	TRBV9	TRBD2	-	TGTGCCAGCAGCGTAGCTGCGGGGGGCCGCACAGATACGCAGTATTTT	CASSVAAGGRTDTQYF
TRBJ1-3	TRBV6-5	TRBD1	-	TGTGCCAGCAGTTACGCGACGGGACAGGGAAACACCATATATTTT	CASSYATGQGNTIYF
TRBJ2-1	TRBV7-8	-	once	TGTGCCAGCAGCTTATTGGGGGGCTTCAACAATGAGCAGTTCTTC	CASSLLGGFNNEQFF
TRBJ1-6	TRBV11-2	-	-	TGTGCCAGCAGCCCAGGCTCAAATTCACCCCTCCACTTT	CASSPGSNSPLHF
TRBJ1-2	TRBV6-5	-	-	TGTGCCAGCAGTTACTCCGGACAGCTCTATGGCTACACCTTC	CASSYSGQLYGYTF
TRBJ2-3	TRBV6-6	TRBD2	-	TGTGCCAGCAGTTACCGAGCGGGGCAAGGCACAGATACGCAGTATTTT	CASSYRAGQGTDTQYF
TRBJ2-2	TRBV9	TRBD2	-	TGTGCCAGCAGCGTAGGCGGGGGAAGCGCGAACACCGGGGAGCTGTTTTTT	CASSVGGGSANTGELFF
TRBJ1-2	TRBV29-1	-	-	TGCAGCGTTGACCCCCAAGAGGGAGTTGGTGGCTACACCTTC	CSVDPQEGVGGYTF
TRBJ2-7	TRBV9	TRBD1	once	TGTGCCAGCAGCGTTCAGGGGGCGTCCTACGAGCAGTACTTC	CASSVQGASYEQYF
TRBJ1-2	TRBV21-1	-	-	TGTGCCAGCAGAATACTCCCACAGGACAGCCGTCCTTGTGGCTACACCTTC	CASRILPQDSRPCGYTF
TRBJ1-5	TRBV5-1	-	once	TGCGCCAGCAGCCAGGGAGATAGCAATCAGCCCCAGCATTTT	CASSQGDSNQPQHF
TRBJ1-3	TRBV6-5	-	-	TGTGCCAGCAGTCCCTCTCAGTTCTCTGGAAACACCATATATTTT	CASSPSQFSGNTIYF
TRBJ2-7	TRBV9	-	-	TGTGCCAGCAGCGTAGGGAACAGTAACTACGAGCAGTACTTC	CASSVGNSNYEQYF
TRBJ2-3	TRBV6-6	TRBD1	-	TGTGCCAGCAGTCTGGACAGGGAGAGAGGAGCGGATACGCAGTATTTT	CASSLDRERGADTQYF
TRBJ2-7	TRBV7-2	TRBD2	-	TGTGCCAGCAGCCATTCCCTCCTTACTAGCGGTCCCGTCTCCTACGAGCAGTACTTC	CASSHSLLTSGPVSYEQYF
TRBJ2-7	TRBV6-6	TRBD2	-	TGTGCCAGCAGAACCACTAGCGGGAGCTCCTACGAGCAGTACTTC	CASRTTSGSSYEQYF
TRBJ1-1	TRBV5-1	TRBD1	few	TGCGCCAGCAGCTTGCTTGCTGGGACAGGGCTTACCGCGAACACTGAAGCTTTCTTT	CASSLLAGTGLTANTEAFF
TRBJ1-2	TRBV19	-	-	TGTGCCAGTAGTATCTTACAGGGAAACTATGGCTACACCTTC	CASSILQGNYGYTF
TRBJ2-1	TRBV4-3	-	-	TGCGCCAGCAGCCCGCGGGACCGTAACTACAATGAGCAGTTCTTC	CASSPRDRNYNEQFF
TRBJ2-2	TRBV7-9	-	-	TGTGCCAGCAGCTTAGATAGAGGGAACACCGGGGAGCTGTTTTTT	CASSLDRGNTGELFF
TRBJ2-3	TRBV29-1	TRBD2	-	TGCAGCGTTACAACTGGACTAGCGGGAGGGAGTGATACGCAGTATTTT	CSVTTGLAGGSDTQYF
TRBJ2-1	TRBV9	-	-	TGTGCCAGCAGCCTCCTTTCGGGGGCCAACTACAATGAGCAGTTCTTC	CASSLLSGANYNEQFF
TRBJ2-7	TRBV25-1	-	-	TGTGCCAGCAGTGACCTTGACAGAACCAGGGGTGAGCAGTACTTC	CASSDLDRTRGEQYF
TRBJ1-2	TRBV10-3	TRBD1	-	TGTGCCATCAGTGAAACAGGGGGCGCGGACTATGGCTACACCTTC	CAISETGGADYGYTF
TRBJ2-7	TRBV28	-	-	TGTGCCAGCAGCTCGGGTGATACCTACGAGCAGTACTTC	CASSSGDTYEQYF
TRBJ2-3	TRBV2	-	-	TGTGCCAGCTCGCCCTTAGTTATAGGGGACACAGATACGCAGTATTTT	CASSPLVIGDTDTQYF
TRBJ1-2	TRBV4-3	-	once	TGCGCCAGCAGCCAAGAGGGGTACTATGGCTACACCTTC	CASSQEGYYGYTF
TRBJ2-3	TRBV5-1	-	-	TGCGCCAGCAGCTGGACAGCTCAAACCAGCACAGATACGCAGTATTTT	CASSWTAQTSTDTQYF